The T cell receptor (beta chain) described here comes from a study of glioma-infiltrating T cells after dendritic cell vaccination. This CDR3 is built from 15 residues. The germline V gene encodes CDR1 SGHRS and CDR2 YFSETQ. The ends lost 0 bases at V and 4 bases at J; junction bases unmatched: 5. Stated time point: after dendritic cell vaccination, including at tumor progression/relapse. Input was approximately 1.8 ug genomic DNA, or all available if less. Method: immunoSEQ multiplex PCR; TCRdb's copy keeps in-frame clones and lacks some. The sample records around 60,000 clones, about nine tenths being singletons.

Source: blood, taken after dendritic cell vaccination. The TCR comes from a human donor with glioblastoma. The V gene is TRBV5-1, the J gene TRBJ2-5, with 8 positions matching TRBD1. DNA for the CDR3: TGCGCCAGCAGCTTGGGCCCAACAGGGGGAGAGACCCAGTACTTC. Protein: CASSLGPTGGETQYF. Filled out from reference TRBV5-1 and TRBJ2-5, the complete variable domain reads KAGVTQTPRYLIKTRGQQVTLSCSPISGHRSVSWYQQTPGQGLQFLFEYFSETQRNKGNFPGRFSGRQFSNSRSEMNVSTLELGDSALYLCASSLGPTGGETQYFGPGTRLLVL.